A selection of T cell receptor beta chains follows, all from one sample in a study of blood T cell repertoires in COVID-19. Only in-frame clones appear in the TCRdb table, and some are missing; sequencing was by immunoSEQ multiplex PCR. The sample consists of 96,000 or so clones, 80% to 90% of them appearing once. Input material: peripheral blood. All receptors come from a human donor with COVID-19, enrolled during active disease. The donor label of this sample is uncertain. Each CDR3 is given with its conserved first and last residue. The order of the fields is V gene, J gene, clone size, D gene, CDR3 protein, CDR3 DNA. The D gene is left open where the match is weak. Clone size is shown for a subset of rows, as once, few, many or a class of expanded clone.

TRBV11-3	TRBJ1-2	few	NA	CASSLEGRRGIYGYTF	TGTGCCAGCAGCTTAGAGGGGCGGCGGGGTATCTATGGCTACACCTTC
TRBV4-1	TRBJ1-1	once	NA	CASSQEGRMNTEAFF	TGCGCCAGCAGCCAAGAGGGCAGAATGAACACTGAAGCTTTCTTT
TRBV6-2/TRBV6-3	TRBJ1-2	NA	NA	CASSYRAVDRRYGYTF	TGTGCCAGCAGTTACCGAGCCGTCGACAGGCGCTATGGCTACACCTTC
TRBV9	TRBJ2-3	NA	TRBD2	CASSVSGRTTDTQYF	TGTGCCAGCAGCGTAAGCGGGAGGACCACAGATACGCAGTATTTT
TRBV19	TRBJ2-7	NA	TRBD2	CASSAGGNDEQYF	TGTGCCAGTAGCGCGGGGGGCAACGACGAGCAGTACTTC
TRBV19	TRBJ1-5	NA	TRBD1	CASRYTGGNQPQHF	TGTGCCAGTAGATACACAGGGGGTAATCAGCCCCAGCATTTT
TRBV5-1	TRBJ1-4	NA	NA	CASSLGEEDEKLFF	TGCGCCAGCAGCCTAGGGGAGGAGGATGAAAAACTGTTTTTT
TRBV3-1/TRBV3-2	TRBJ1-1	once	TRBD1	CASSAAGQMNTEAFF	TGTGCCAGCAGCGCCGCGGGACAGATGAACACTGAAGCTTTCTTT
TRBV12-3/TRBV12-4	TRBJ1-2	NA	NA	CASSVAGVYGYTF	TGTGCCAGCAGTGTGGCAGGGGTATATGGCTACACCTTC
TRBV6-6	TRBJ1-2	few	NA	CASSYSGSRYGYTF	TGTGCCAGCAGTTACTCGGGGAGTAGGTATGGCTACACCTTC
TRBV15	TRBJ2-1	NA	TRBD1	CATRQPWGTGYNEQFF	TGTGCCACCAGACAGCCATGGGGGACAGGATACAATGAGCAGTTCTTC
TRBV6-2/TRBV6-3	TRBJ2-1	once	TRBD1	CASSYVNRGRDEQFF	TGTGCCAGCAGTTATGTGAACAGGGGCCGGGATGAGCAGTTCTTC
TRBV5-6	TRBJ2-7	few	NA	CASSLVGGLAYEQYF	TGTGCCAGCAGCTTGGTTGGCGGTTTGGCCTACGAGCAGTACTTC
TRBV5-4	TRBJ2-7	NA	TRBD2	CASSVGLAAYEQYF	TGTGCCAGCAGCGTGGGACTAGCGGCCTACGAGCAGTACTTC
TRBV11-3	TRBJ2-1	NA	NA	CASSLWAGQDKQFF	TGTGCCAGCAGCTTATGGGCTGGTCAGGATAAGCAGTTCTTC
TRBV19	TRBJ1-1	NA	TRBD1	CASSTQGVGTGGAKTEAFF	TGTGCCAGTAGTACCCAAGGTGTCGGGACAGGGGGCGCGAAAACTGAAGCTTTCTTT
TRBV5-1	TRBJ1-2	NA	NA	CASSPTGTQNGGYTF	TGCGCCAGCAGCCCTACCGGGACACAGAACGGGGGCTACACCTTC
TRBV5-4	TRBJ2-7	NA	NA	CASSLDPGTSFYEQYF	TGTGCCAGCAGCTTGGATCCCGGGACTTCCTTCTACGAGCAGTACTTC
TRBV19	TRBJ2-7	NA	NA	CASSMYREHEQYF	TGTGCCAGTAGTATGTACAGGGAACACGAGCAGTACTTC
TRBV5-5	TRBJ2-5	NA	TRBD2	CASRRVSGEETQYF	TGTGCCAGCAGGAGGGTTAGCGGGGAAGAGACCCAGTACTTC
TRBV3-1/TRBV3-2	TRBJ1-2	NA	TRBD1	CAAGQGANGYTF	TGTGCCGCGGGACAGGGGGCAAATGGCTACACCTTC
TRBV14	TRBJ1-1	NA	NA	CASSQGGAGMTTEAFF	TGTGCCAGCAGCCAAGGGGGCGCCGGTATGACGACTGAAGCTTTCTTT
TRBV10-2	TRBJ1-1	NA	NA	CASSETGLNTEAFF	TGCGCCAGCAGTGAGACAGGGTTGAACACTGAAGCTTTCTTT
TRBV19	TRBJ1-5	NA	NA	CASSMEVGYSNQPQHF	TGTGCCAGTAGTATGGAGGTCGGGTATAGCAATCAGCCCCAGCATTTT
TRBV30	TRBJ1-1	NA	TRBD1	CAWSAGWTGVVNTEAFF	TGTGCCTGGAGTGCTGGCTGGACAGGGGTGGTGAACACTGAAGCTTTCTTT
TRBV7-9	TRBJ1-4	once	TRBD1	CASSLGWTGGKTNEKLFF	TGTGCCAGCAGCTTAGGCTGGACAGGGGGCAAGACTAATGAAAAACTGTTTTTT
TRBV11-2	TRBJ2-7	NA	TRBD1	CASSRRTGASYEQYF	TGTGCCAGCAGCCGTCGGACAGGAGCTTCCTACGAGCAGTACTTC
TRBV5-1	TRBJ2-5	NA	NA	CASSLGSFLSETQYF	TGCGCCAGCAGCTTGGGAAGCTTCCTTTCGGAGACCCAGTACTTC
TRBV3-1/TRBV3-2	TRBJ1-6	NA	TRBD1	CASSQEQGMHSPLHF	TGTGCCAGCAGCCAAGAACAGGGGATGCATTCACCCCTCCACTTT
TRBV7-9	TRBJ1-6	NA	NA	CASSREDNSPLHF	TGTGCCAGCAGTCGGGAAGATAATTCACCCCTCCACTTT
TRBV2	TRBJ2-1	NA	NA	CASSELGGGLLDNEQFF	TGTGCCAGCAGTGAACTAGGAGGGGGACTATTAGACAATGAGCAGTTCTTC
TRBV12-3/TRBV12-4	TRBJ1-2	once	TRBD1	CASSLTGTYGYTF	TGTGCCAGCAGCCTGACAGGGACCTATGGCTACACCTTC
TRBV6-5	TRBJ2-1	few	NA	CASSRSGYADNEQFF	TGTGCCAGCAGTCGCTCAGGGTACGCGGACAATGAGCAGTTCTTC
TRBV3-1/TRBV3-2	TRBJ2-1	NA	NA	CASSSPLDSYNEQFF	TGTGCCAGCAGCTCCCCCTTGGACAGTTACAATGAGCAGTTCTTC
TRBV5-6	TRBJ1-5	NA	TRBD1	CASSFQGQGRSNQPQHF	TGTGCCAGCAGCTTCCAGGGACAGGGACGAAGCAATCAGCCCCAGCATTTT
TRBV28	TRBJ1-4	NA	TRBD1	CASSDRDRDEKLFF	TGTGCCAGCAGTGACCGGGACAGGGATGAAAAACTGTTTTTT
TRBV6-4	TRBJ2-5	NA	TRBD1	CASRAVDRGLFRNGETQYF	TGTGCCAGCAGGGCCGTGGACAGGGGGCTGTTTCGGAATGGAGAGACCCAGTACTTC
TRBV6-1	TRBJ2-5	NA	NA	CASSEAQEETQYF	TGTGCCAGCAGTGAAGCACAAGAAGAGACCCAGTACTTC
TRBV7-2	TRBJ2-3	NA	NA	CASSLASVTDTQYF	TGTGCCAGCAGCTTAGCGTCTGTTACAGATACGCAGTATTTT
TRBV18	TRBJ1-2	NA	TRBD1	CASSPGQGTLNGYTF	TGTGCCAGCTCACCGGGACAGGGGACGCTTAATGGCTACACCTTC
TRBV5-1	TRBJ2-5	NA	TRBD2	CASSSGTSGGAETQYF	TGCGCCAGCAGCTCCGGGACTAGCGGGGGGGCAGAGACCCAGTACTTC
TRBV30	TRBJ1-5	NA	NA	CAWSRGMGQPQHF	TGTGCCTGGAGTAGGGGAATGGGTCAGCCCCAGCATTTT
TRBV25-1	TRBJ1-1	NA	NA	CASSDLRGGVRAGTEAFF	TGTGCCAGCAGTGACTTAAGAGGAGGGGTACGGGCTGGCACTGAAGCTTTCTTT
TRBV5-1	TRBJ1-1	few	TRBD1	CASSLGDRGGAFF	TGCGCCAGCAGCTTGGGAGACAGGGGAGGAGCTTTCTTT
TRBV29-1	TRBJ1-6	NA	TRBD1	CSVQTGNSPLHF	TGCAGCGTGCAGACAGGGAATTCACCCCTCCACTTT
TRBV5-4	TRBJ2-3	NA	NA	CASSSTVASTDTQYF	TGTGCCAGCAGCTCGACAGTAGCCAGCACAGATACGCAGTATTTT
TRBV7-9	TRBJ1-4	few	NA	CASGVNTAEKLFF	TGTGCCAGCGGAGTCAATACTGCTGAAAAACTGTTTTTT
TRBV7-3	TRBJ1-1	NA	TRBD1	CASSSQGARDTEAFF	TGTGCCAGCAGCTCACAGGGGGCGCGGGACACTGAAGCTTTCTTT
TRBV20-1	TRBJ2-7	NA	NA	CSASAETGTYEQYF	TGCAGTGCTAGTGCGGAGACAGGTACCTACGAGCAGTACTTC
TRBV2	TRBJ1-1	NA	NA	CARNRVATEAFF	TGTGCCAGAAACAGGGTAGCCACTGAAGCTTTCTTT
TRBV3-1/TRBV3-2	TRBJ1-2	NA	NA	CASSLQGPSNYGYTF	TGTGCCAGCAGTCTACAGGGCCCCTCTAACTATGGCTACACCTTC
TRBV11-3	TRBJ2-7	NA	TRBD2	CASSPVGGGSYEQYF	TGTGCCAGCAGCCCAGTTGGGGGGGGCTCCTACGAGCAGTACTTC
TRBV3-1/TRBV3-2	TRBJ1-5	NA	NA	CASSQGAENQPQHF	TGTGCCAGCAGCCAAGGGGCCGAGAATCAGCCCCAGCATTTT
TRBV19	TRBJ2-3	NA	TRBD1	CASSSRQGSSDTQYF	TGTGCCAGTAGTTCGCGACAGGGTTCGTCAGATACGCAGTATTTT
TRBV18	TRBJ2-2	NA	NA	CASSPPSRANTGELFF	TGTGCCAGCTCACCACCTTCCAGGGCGAACACCGGGGAGCTGTTTTTT
TRBV30	TRBJ1-1	few	NA	CAWWDMLYTEAFF	TGTGCCTGGTGGGACATGCTGTACACTGAAGCTTTCTTT
TRBV4-2	TRBJ1-2	NA	NA	CASSQDLAGRIYGYTF	TGTGCCAGCAGCCAAGATCTTGCGGGTAGGATTTACGGCTACACCTTC
TRBV5-4	TRBJ1-1	few	TRBD1	CASSLEAGGASEAFF	TGTGCCAGCAGCTTGGAGGCAGGGGGCGCTTCTGAAGCTTTCTTT
TRBV5-4	TRBJ1-6	once	TRBD1	CASSVGQGAPSPLHF	TGTGCCAGCAGCGTGGGGCAGGGGGCGCCTTCACCCCTCCACTTT
TRBV7-3	TRBJ2-3	NA	NA	CASSQASLYTDTQYF	TGTGCCAGCAGTCAGGCGAGCCTTTACACAGATACGCAGTATTTT